Listed below are T cell receptor beta chains from one sample, sequenced in a study of cytomegalovirus exposure and HLA in healthy donors. Only in-frame clones appear in the TCRdb table, and some are missing; sequencing was by immunoSEQ multiplex PCR. The table shows under 400,000 clones, with around 90% occurring only once. Sequenced sample: PBMCs. Every receptor here comes from a man under 40 in good health and CMV-seronegative. CDR3s include the opening cysteine and the closing phenylalanine or tryptophan. D genes are given only for firm matches. Only some rows state a clone size, as once, few, many or a class for expanded clones.

clone_size j_call d_call v_call cdr3_aa cdr3_nt
few TRBJ1-2 TRBD1 TRBV28 CASRIGTGYYGYTF TGTGCCAGCAGGATAGGGACAGGGTACTATGGCTACACCTTC
NA TRBJ1-6 TRBD1 TRBV6-5 CASSYRQGVYNSPLHF TGTGCCAGCAGTTATCGGCAGGGGGTATATAATTCACCCCTCCACTTT
NA TRBJ2-1 TRBD2 TRBV9 CASSPRLAGVNEQFF TGTGCCAGCAGCCCCCGACTAGCGGGGGTCAATGAGCAGTTCTTC
NA TRBJ1-1 TRBD1 TRBV5-4 CASSRFMDRVNTEAFF TGTGCCAGCAGCCGGTTCATGGACAGGGTTAACACTGAAGCTTTCTTT
NA TRBJ2-1 TRBD1 TRBV5-5 CASSRGQGGNEQFF TGTGCCAGCAGCCGCGGACAGGGCGGCAATGAGCAGTTCTTC
NA TRBJ2-1 NA TRBV5-1 CASSLAALEVNNEQFF TGCGCCAGCAGCTTGGCTGCACTAGAGGTAAACAATGAGCAGTTCTTC
NA TRBJ2-7 TRBD1 TRBV5-4 CASSKPTGLPDEQYF TGTGCCAGCAGCAAACCGACAGGGCTTCCAGACGAGCAGTACTTC
NA TRBJ2-3 TRBD2 TRBV13 CASSQLSGGVTDTQYF TGTGCCAGCAGTCAACTAAGCGGGGGGGTGACAGATACGCAGTATTTT
NA TRBJ2-3 TRBD2 TRBV9 CASSSQRGGTDTQYF TGTGCCAGCAGCTCCCAGCGGGGGGGCACAGATACGCAGTATTTT
NA TRBJ2-5 NA TRBV5-1 CASSTSQDRRETQYF TGCGCCAGCAGCACCTCTCAAGACAGGAGAGAGACCCAGTACTTC
few TRBJ2-4 NA TRBV4-1 CASSGLLGLAKNIQYF TGCGCCAGCAGCGGTTTACTGGGCTTAGCCAAAAACATTCAGTACTTC
NA TRBJ1-4 NA TRBV19 CASSIYSGATNEKLFF TGTGCCAGTAGTATTTATTCAGGTGCAACTAATGAAAAACTGTTTTTT
once TRBJ2-7 NA TRBV19 CASSISGEPYEQYF TGTGCCAGTAGTATCTCAGGGGAACCCTACGAGCAGTACTTC
NA TRBJ2-3 TRBD2 TRBV4-1 CASSRGLAADTQYF TGCGCCAGCAGCCGGGGACTAGCCGCAGATACGCAGTATTTT
NA TRBJ2-1 TRBD2 TRBV4-2 CASSQSTRTSGVIKQFF TGTGCCAGCAGCCAATCAACCAGGACTAGCGGCGTCATTAAGCAGTTCTTC
NA TRBJ2-7 TRBD1 TRBV11-2 CASSPLSGQGAYEQYF TGTGCCAGCAGCCCCTTATCGGGACAGGGGGCTTACGAGCAGTACTTC
NA TRBJ1-1 NA TRBV28 CASTLRGGMSTEAFF TGTGCCAGCACCCTGAGGGGGGGGATGTCCACTGAAGCTTTCTTT
NA TRBJ2-5 TRBD2 TRBV11-3 CASSLPVAGGRKTLQETQYF TGTGCCAGCAGCCTTCCAGTGGCGGGGGGGCGGAAAACCTTACAAGAGACCCAGTACTTC
NA TRBJ2-5 NA TRBV19 CASSIVAGTQTQYF TGTGCCAGTAGTATCGTGGCAGGGACACAGACCCAGTACTTC
NA TRBJ2-7 TRBD1 TRBV10-2 CASSESGQGIGHEQYF TGCGCCAGCAGTGAGTCAGGACAGGGGATCGGACACGAGCAGTACTTC
NA TRBJ1-1 TRBD1 TRBV7-6 CASSPQTGGLTEAFF TGTGCCAGCAGCCCTCAGACAGGGGGCTTAACTGAAGCTTTCTTT
few TRBJ1-5 NA TRBV5-8 CASSFEGNQPQHF TGTGCCAGCAGCTTCGAGGGCAATCAGCCCCAGCATTTT
NA TRBJ2-1 NA TRBV18 CASSPKQGFVGNEQFF TGTGCCAGCTCACCAAAACAGGGATTTGTGGGCAATGAGCAGTTCTTC
NA TRBJ1-5 NA TRBV18 CASSPRDNSNQPQHF TGTGCCAGCTCACCCAGGGATAATAGCAATCAGCCCCAGCATTTT
NA TRBJ2-5 NA TRBV9 CASSVTGRRTQYF TGTGCCAGCAGCGTAACGGGGAGAAGGACCCAGTACTTC
NA TRBJ2-7 TRBD1 TRBV7-9 CASSRDRVPYEQYF TGTGCCAGCAGCAGAGACAGGGTCCCCTACGAGCAGTACTTC
NA TRBJ1-1 TRBD1 TRBV7-2 CASSTRTGGNTEAFF TGTGCCAGCAGCACTCGGACAGGGGGGAACACTGAAGCTTTCTTT